A selection of T cell receptor beta chains follows, all from one sample in a study of technical replicates of blood from a handful of donors. TCRdb keeps only in-frame clones here, not all; method: immunoSEQ multiplex PCR. The sample shows under 85,000 clones, roughly 97% of them seen only once. The specimen sequenced was T cells isolated from PBMCs. Receptors originate from a human donor in good health. CDR3s include the opening cysteine and the closing phenylalanine or tryptophan. A D gene is named only where the DNA matches it firmly. Clone size is not always given. Where it is, it says once, few, many or a class for expanded clones.

d_call: NA
v_call: TRBV7-8
j_call: TRBJ2-1
clone_size: NA
cdr3_aa: CASSFGLHNEQFF

d_call: NA
v_call: TRBV9
j_call: TRBJ2-3
clone_size: NA
cdr3_aa: CASSVETITDTQYF

d_call: NA
v_call: TRBV2
j_call: TRBJ2-3
clone_size: NA
cdr3_aa: CASSELKTGLGTDTQYF

d_call: NA
v_call: TRBV2
j_call: TRBJ2-6
clone_size: once
cdr3_aa: CASSISVLSSGANVLTF

d_call: NA
v_call: TRBV13
j_call: TRBJ2-1
clone_size: NA
cdr3_aa: CASSDQSDEQFF

d_call: NA
v_call: TRBV30
j_call: TRBJ1-5
clone_size: NA
cdr3_aa: CAWRVGAGANQPQHF

d_call: TRBD1
v_call: TRBV6-6
j_call: TRBJ2-7
clone_size: NA
cdr3_aa: CASSYSGTGANEQYF

d_call: TRBD1
v_call: TRBV28
j_call: TRBJ2-7
clone_size: NA
cdr3_aa: CASSLPGTGGYEQYF

d_call: NA
v_call: TRBV30
j_call: TRBJ2-7
clone_size: NA
cdr3_aa: CAWRTEVGEQYF

d_call: TRBD2
v_call: TRBV4-1
j_call: TRBJ2-5
clone_size: NA
cdr3_aa: CASSPTSGTMETQYF

d_call: NA
v_call: TRBV15
j_call: TRBJ2-3
clone_size: once
cdr3_aa: CATSVMTSTDTQYF

d_call: NA
v_call: TRBV19
j_call: TRBJ2-7
clone_size: NA
cdr3_aa: CASSNFEGYEQYF

d_call: TRBD2
v_call: TRBV5-5
j_call: TRBJ2-1
clone_size: NA
cdr3_aa: CASSFPGLAGNEQFF

d_call: NA
v_call: TRBV5-8
j_call: TRBJ2-7
clone_size: NA
cdr3_aa: CASSFRDNEQYF

d_call: TRBD1
v_call: TRBV5-1
j_call: TRBJ2-3
clone_size: NA
cdr3_aa: CASATGGAYTDTQYF

d_call: NA
v_call: TRBV6-5
j_call: TRBJ2-7
clone_size: NA
cdr3_aa: CASSWRQSYEQYF

d_call: TRBD1
v_call: TRBV4-3
j_call: TRBJ1-1
clone_size: NA
cdr3_aa: CASSQGQGNTEAFF

d_call: TRBD2
v_call: TRBV2
j_call: TRBJ2-7
clone_size: NA
cdr3_aa: CASSGTSFLGEQYF

d_call: NA
v_call: TRBV27
j_call: TRBJ1-5
clone_size: NA
cdr3_aa: CASSPVAGNQPQHF